This TCR beta chain was captured in a study of beta chain features in type 1 diabetes. Details on this clone: No antigen is known for it.

CDR3 length: 12 amino acids. Germline CDR1 and CDR2: MNHEY and SMNVEV (reference sequence). V was shortened by 2 bases and J by 6 bases, with 4 bases between the two germline ends. The sequenced template was cDNA made from the entire isolated RNA. Measured with immunoSEQ multiplex PCR; TCRdb has only the in-frame clones, and not every one. In the table there are 680,000 or so clones, around an eighth of which are singletons. Study outcomes and limitations: A potential PCR bias toward shorter templates would be equal in patient and control samples. Small HLA sub-analyses could not settle whether HLA shapes TCRB rearrangement. A moderate, significant TCRB CDR3 shortening appeared in type 1 diabetes across four CD4+ subsets.

Sequencing was done on a sample of naive CD4+ T cells from blood. The sequence derives from a man aged 18-30 years with type 1 diabetes. V gene TRBV27 combines with J gene TRBJ2-2; D is unresolved. The CDR3 DNA is TGTGCCAGCAGTTTACGGGCCGGGGAGCTGTTTTTT. Its translation: CASSLRAGELFF.